The 2 T cell receptor beta chains below all came from one sample that was sequenced in a study of CD8+ T cells in alopecia areata. Indicated treatment: oral pan-JAK inhibitor, 5-10 mg twice daily. Sequencing used cDNA as its template, made by extracting RNA and reverse transcribing it. This table comes from immunoSEQ multiplex PCR, and its TCRdb copy is limited to in-frame clones, with some not included. In the table there are 90,000 or so clones, 40% to 50% of which are singletons. The sequenced sample was CD8+ T cells sorted from blood, obtained at week 24, from a patient treated with tofacitinib. Every receptor here comes from a human donor with alopecia areata.

The chain recombines TRBV4-2 with TRBJ1-5; D ambiguous. The CDR3 is 13 residues long. Trimming pared 1 base from V and 4 bases from J, leaving 5 bases between. Germline V lookup: CDR1 LGHNA, CDR2 YNFKEQ. This chain's CDR3 is CASSQGGNQPQHF. The CDR3 bases are TGTGCCAGCAGCCAAGGCGGAAATCAGCCCCAGCATTTT.

This clone was counted at least ten times. The chain has TRBV29-1 and TRBJ2-3; 11 bases are shared with TRBD2. The CDR3 consists of 14 residues. With 7 bases clipped from V and 4 bases from J, the junction kept 7 bases outside the gene matches. Germline assignment: CDR1 SQVTM and CDR2 ANQGSEA. DNA of the CDR3: TGCAGCGGCACACTAGCGGGAGTTCCAGATACGCAGTATTTT. Protein: CSGTLAGVPDTQYF.